Presented here are 23 T cell receptor beta chains from one specimen sequenced in a study of cytomegalovirus exposure and HLA in healthy donors. 60 Vbeta and 13 Jbeta primers were used in PCR. Produced via immunoSEQ multiplex PCR; TCRdb's table is partial and in-frame only. This table holds approximately 180,000 clones, under 85% found once. Sequencing input: PBMCs. The source is a human donor in good health.

This clone was observed a single time. J is TRBJ2-5 and V is TRBV7-8, with 11 bases matching TRBD2. CDR3 length: 16 residues. Germline V gives CDR1 SGHVS, CDR2 FQNEAQ. With 0 bases clipped from V and 3 bases from J, the junction kept 3 bases outside the gene matches. The chain's CDR3 is CASSLAGLAVEETQYF. The CDR3 DNA sequence: TGTGCCAGCAGCTTAGCGGGACTAGCGGTGGAAGAGACCCAGTACTTC.

The rearrangement joins TRBV10-3 to TRBJ1-2, with 7 nucleotides matching TRBD1. The V gene end was trimmed by 8 bases and the J gene end by 1 base; junction bases not matched to a gene: 7. The CDR3 runs 14 residues. Germline V gene lookup returns CDR1 ENHRY and CDR2 SYGVKD. This chain's CDR3 is CAIHGGGLNYGYTF. The CDR3 DNA follows: TGTGCCATCCATGGAGGGGGCCTTAACTATGGCTACACCTTC.

The chain uses TRBV7-2 and TRBJ1-5; 11 bases map to TRBD1. The germline gives CDR1 SGHTA, CDR2 FQGNSA. The CDR3 covers 14 residues. The junction had 4 bases not matched to a gene; V was cut back by 5 bases and J by 7 bases. CDR3 nucleotides: TGTGCCAGCAGCCGGACAGGGGGCGGGCAGCCCCAGCATTTT. Its translation: CASSRTGGGQPQHF.

The gene calls are TRBV19 and TRBJ1-1; D is undetermined. Per germline, CDR1 LNHDA and CDR2 SQIVND (reference sequence). The CDR3 has 12 residues. Trimming shortened V by 2 bases and J by 7 bases, and 8 bases separated the two germline ends. CDR3 protein: CASSIQEGEAFF. The CDR3 nucleotides are TGTGCCAGTAGTATACAGGAAGGTGAAGCTTTCTTT.

The genes are TRBV5-1 and TRBJ2-5; 8 bases line up with TRBD2. The germline V gene has CDR1 SGHRS and CDR2 YFSETQ. The CDR3 extends over 14 amino acids. After removal of 7 bases from V and 5 bases from J, the junction contained 10 bases not matched to a gene. CDR3 loop: CASGRGGLGETQYF. CDR3 DNA: TGCGCCAGCGGACGGGGGGGCCTGGGTGAGACCCAGTACTTC.

As for this clone: Other DNA sequences within the sample encode an identical CDR3. CDR3 coding DNA: TGTGCCTGGAGGACAGGAGGCAAGAGCACTGAAGCTTTCTTT. This codes for CAWRTGGKSTEAFF. V gene TRBV30 combines with J gene TRBJ1-1, with a tentative D call TRBD1 (6 bases). Trimming removed 3 bases from V and 4 bases from J, with 15 bases in between. Germline V lookup: CDR1 GTSNPN, CDR2 SVGIG (reference sequence). The CDR3 consists of 14 residues. Full variable domain (missing parts from reference TRBV30 and TRBJ1-1): SQTIHQWPATLVQPVGSPLSLECTVEGTSNPNLYWYRQAAGRGLQLLFYSVGIGQISSEVPQNLSASRPQDRQFILSSKKLLLSDSGFYLCAWRTGGKSTEAFFGQGTRLTVV.

This clone turned up a few times. The chain links TRBV13 to TRBJ1-3; D is unclear. The CDR3 is 14 amino acids. In germline, CDR1 is PRHDT, CDR2 FYEKMQ (reference sequence). V was pared by 2 bases and J by 0 bases, with 5 bases between. The CDR3 loop is CASSLSRSGNTIYF. Written as DNA, the CDR3 is TGTGCCAGCAGCTTATCCCGCTCTGGAAACACCATATATTTT.

The chain links TRBV9 to TRBJ2-2, with TRBD1 matching over 8 bases. The ends lost 2 bases at V and 5 bases at J; junction bases unmatched: 5. Germline lookup yields CDR1 SGDLS and CDR2 YYNGEE. This CDR3 is built from 15 residues. Here the CDR3 reads CASSVSRGRTGELFF. CDR3 coding DNA: TGTGCCAGCAGCGTTTCCAGGGGGCGAACCGGGGAGCTGTTTTTT.

V gene TRBV6-5 combines with J gene TRBJ1-6; D is perhaps TRBD1 (5 bases). This CDR3 has 15 residues. The V and J ends lost 7 bases and 8 bases respectively, with 18 bases between them. Germline CDR1 is MNHEY and CDR2 is SVGAGI. The CDR3 loop is CASTKFFGGDSPLHF. CDR3 DNA sequence: TGTGCCAGCACTAAGTTCTTTGGGGGGGATTCACCCCTCCACTTT.

This clone was counted many times. The CDR3 spells CASSPRTGMNTEAFF. In DNA, the CDR3 is TGCGCCAGCAGCCCAAGGACGGGGATGAACACTGAAGCTTTCTTT. The chain carries TRBV4-3 and TRBJ1-1, with no clear D. Germline V gene lookup returns CDR1 LGHNA and CDR2 YSLEER. V was shortened by 4 bases and J by 0 bases, with 12 bases between the two germline ends. The CDR3 totals 15 residues.

CDR3 nucleotide sequence: TGTGCCGGGGGGACAGGGGATCGTGGCTACACCTTC. It is translated as CAGGTGDRGYTF. The chain combines TRBV2 with TRBJ1-2; 10 bases are a match to TRBD1. Germline CDR1 is SNHLY and CDR2 is FYNNEI. J gave up 7 bases and V 11 bases, and 7 bases lay outside the gene matches. The CDR3 totals 12 residues.

The chain employs TRBV6-6 and TRBJ2-2; possibly TRBD1 for D (5 bases). This CDR3 has 16 residues. Between the trimmed V and J ends, which lost 2 bases and 8 bases, there was a span of 18 bases. From germline, CDR1 is MNHNY and CDR2 SVGAGI (reference sequence). In DNA form, the CDR3 reads TGTGCCAGCAGTTACGGCCAGGGTGTTTCTCAGGGGGAGCTGTTTTTT. Translating gives CASSYGQGVSQGELFF.

The chain is built from TRBV6-1 and TRBJ2-1, with 7 bases lining up with TRBD2. This CDR3 spans 17 amino acids. Per the germline V gene, CDR1 is MNHNS and CDR2 is SASEGT. J gave up 4 bases and V 2 bases, and 11 bases lay outside the gene matches. The CDR3 sequence: CASSERIWTSRYNEQFF. As DNA, the CDR3 is TGTGCCAGCAGTGAAAGGATTTGGACTAGTCGGTACAATGAGCAGTTCTTC.

The rearrangement links TRBV11-3 to TRBJ1-5; 7 bases fit TRBD1. The germline CDR1 and CDR2 sequences are SGHNT and YENEEA. The length of the CDR3 is 15 residues. V shed 3 bases, J shed 3 bases, and the junction held 5 bases outside the gene matches. CDR3 sequence reads: CASSFSGQNNQPQHF. The CDR3 nucleotides are TGTGCCAGCAGCTTCTCGGGACAGAACAATCAGCCCCAGCATTTT. The full variable domain, completed using reference TRBV11-3 and TRBJ1-5, is EAGVVQSPRYKIIEKKQPVAFWCNPISGHNTLYWYLQNLGQGPELLIRYENEEAVDDSQLPKDRFSAERLKGVDSTLKIQPAELGDSAVYLCASSFSGQNNQPQHFGDGTRLSIL.

The rearrangement joins TRBV11-2 to TRBJ1-1; the match to TRBD1 covers 7 bases. Germline CDR1 reads SGHAT; CDR2 reads FQNNGV. The CDR3 covers 16 residues. The V and J ends lost 1 base and 1 base, in that order; junction bases with no gene match: 6. The CDR3: CASSLGYRGGNTEAFF. CDR3 sequence (DNA): TGTGCCAGCAGCTTAGGGTACAGGGGCGGGAACACTGAAGCTTTCTTT. Variable domain in full (rest from reference TRBV11-2 and TRBJ1-1): EAGVAQSPRYKIIEKRQSVAFWCNPISGHATLYWYQQILGQGPKLLIQFQNNGVVDDSQLPKDRFSAERLKGVDSTLKIQPAKLEDSAVYLCASSLGYRGGNTEAFFGQGTRLTVV.

This clone was seen only once. The gene calls are TRBV19 and TRBJ1-5; D remains unclear. V was shortened by 6 bases and J by 1 base, with 10 bases between the two germline ends. This CDR3 comprises 14 residues. The V gene's germline CDR1 is LNHDA and CDR2 SQIVND (reference sequence). The CDR3 here is CASREYESNQPQHF. The CDR3 DNA follows: TGTGCCAGTAGGGAGTACGAGAGCAATCAGCCCCAGCATTTT.

The chain couples TRBV6-1 to TRBJ2-5, with TRBD1 as a possible D gene (6 bases). Germline-derived CDR1 and CDR2 are MNHNS and SASEGT. This CDR3 has 13 residues. V was pared by 6 bases and J by 4 bases, with 12 bases between. The CDR3 spells CASRVQGRETQYF. CDR3 coding DNA: TGTGCCAGCAGAGTCCAGGGGAGAGAGACCCAGTACTTC.

There are a few counts of this clone. The chain recombines TRBV6-1 with TRBJ2-5, with D possibly being TRBD2 (5 bases). The CDR3 is made up of 14 amino acids. Between the trimmed V and J ends, which lost 2 bases and 1 base, there was a span of 8 bases. Germline values: CDR1 MNHNS, CDR2 SASEGT. DNA of the CDR3: TGTGCCAGCAGTGAAAGCCGGGGCCAAGAGACCCAGTACTTC. This sequence encodes CASSESRGQETQYF.

J is TRBJ2-5 and V is TRBV21-1; TRBD2 was called by the table and not checked on the DNA. TRBV21-1 has pseudogene status. The CDR3 has 16 amino acids. The CDR3: CASSQRLAGGPETQYF. The CDR3 region has the DNA TGTGCCAGCAGCCAGAGACTAGCGGGGGGGCCAGAGACCCAGTACTTC.

The rearrangement uses TRBV30 and TRBJ2-2, with 7 bases identical to TRBD1. This CDR3 is built from 14 residues. The V gene's germline CDR1 is GTSNPN and CDR2 SVGIG (reference sequence). V was clipped by 4 bases and J by 3 bases; unmatched bases: 5. The CDR3 region is CAWNGQVDTGELFF. In DNA form, the CDR3 reads TGTGCCTGGAATGGACAGGTTGACACCGGGGAGCTGTTTTTT. The whole variable domain, filled in from reference TRBV30 and TRBJ2-2, reads SQTIHQWPATLVQPVGSPLSLECTVEGTSNPNLYWYRQAAGRGLQLLFYSVGIGQISSEVPQNLSASRPQDRQFILSSKKLLLSDSGFYLCAWNGQVDTGELFFGEGSRLTVL.

This clone was seen a handful of times. This chain joins TRBV19 and TRBJ1-6, with a tentative D call TRBD1 (6 bases). This CDR3 is 15 amino acids long. The V and J ends lost 5 bases and 8 bases respectively, with 16 bases between them. CDR1 and CDR2 from the germline V gene are LNHDA and SQIVND (reference sequence). The CDR3 region has the DNA TGTGCCAGTAGTTCCCAGACAGGCCTCCATTCACCCCTCCACTTT. Its translation is CASSSQTGLHSPLHF.

This clone was counted between two and nine times. This sequence joins TRBV7-9 and TRBJ1-4; perhaps TRBD1 as D (5 bases). V lost 6 bases to trimming and J lost 7 bases, with 15 bases between them. The CDR3 covers 14 residues. Germline V CDR1 and CDR2: SEHNR, FQNEAQ (reference sequence). CDR3 sequence (DNA): TGTGCCAGCAGACCAGGGAGGTCGGGTGAAAAACTGTTTTTT. Translated: CASRPGRSGEKLFF.

For this clone: A read error may produce the germline difference seen at one junction end. This chain connects TRBV7-7 to TRBJ2-7; D might be TRBD2 (5 bases). The CDR3 runs to 15 residues. CDR1 is SSHAT and CDR2 is FNYEAQ in the germline V gene (reference sequence). The CDR3 loop reads CASSLEVGEPYEQYF. CDR3 nucleotides: TGTGCTAGCAGCTTAGAGGTGGGAGAACCCTACGAGCAGTACTTC.